The entry below describes one T cell receptor (beta chain). These data belong to a study of T cell responses to AZD1222 COVID-19 vaccine. Sequencing used immunoSEQ multiplex PCR; TCRdb keeps in-frame clones, though not all of them. The sample contains approximately 100,000 clones, roughly 91% of which appear only once. The length of the CDR3 is 13 residues. Germline CDR1 is SGHNT and CDR2 is YYREEE (reference sequence). The germline V and J ends were trimmed by 7 bases and 1 base, with 11 bases remaining between them. The TCR was taken from an adult in good health. The chain uses TRBV5-4 and TRBJ1-1; no clear D. This specimen was peripheral blood, taken on day 0 of AZD1222 vaccination. The chain's CDR3 is CASSRTENTEAFF. CDR3 DNA sequence: TGTGCCAGCTCCCGGACGGAGAACACTGAAGCTTTCTTT.